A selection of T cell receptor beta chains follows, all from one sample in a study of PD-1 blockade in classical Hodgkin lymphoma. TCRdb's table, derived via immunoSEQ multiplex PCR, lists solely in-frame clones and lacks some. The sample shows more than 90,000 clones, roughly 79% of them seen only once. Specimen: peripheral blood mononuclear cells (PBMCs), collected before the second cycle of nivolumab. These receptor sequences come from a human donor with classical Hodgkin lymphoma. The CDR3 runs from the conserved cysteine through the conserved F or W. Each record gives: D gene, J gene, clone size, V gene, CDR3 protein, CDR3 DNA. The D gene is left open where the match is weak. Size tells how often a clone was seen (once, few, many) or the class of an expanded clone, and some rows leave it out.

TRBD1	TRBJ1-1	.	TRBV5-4	CASSDGQGAGTEAFF	TGTGCCAGCAGCGACGGACAGGGGGCGGGAACTGAAGCTTTCTTT
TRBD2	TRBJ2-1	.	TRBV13	CASSLQSPLAGAGNEQFF	TGTGCCAGCAGCTTACAGAGCCCGCTAGCGGGAGCTGGCAATGAGCAGTTCTTC
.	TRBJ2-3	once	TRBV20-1	CSASATDTQYF	TGCAGTGCTAGCGCCACAGATACGCAGTATTTT
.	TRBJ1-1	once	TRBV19	CASSPTPPGVSSTEAFF	TGTGCCAGTAGTCCCACACCCCCAGGGGTTTCGTCCACTGAAGCTTTCTTT
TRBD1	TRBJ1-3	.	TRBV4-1	CASSQGQRQGRIYF	TGCGCCAGCAGCCAAGGGCAACGACAGGGAAGGATATATTTT
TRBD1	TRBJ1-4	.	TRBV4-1	CASSQAAGQWEKLFF	TGCGCCAGCAGCCAGGCGGCGGGACAGTGGGAAAAACTGTTTTTT
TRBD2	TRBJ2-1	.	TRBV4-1	CASSPAGLAGVNEQFF	TGCGCCAGCAGCCCAGCAGGACTAGCGGGAGTCAATGAGCAGTTCTTC
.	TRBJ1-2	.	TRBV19	CASSILGSYGYTF	TGTGCCAGTAGTATCCTGGGGTCGTATGGCTACACCTTC
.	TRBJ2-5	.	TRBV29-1	CSVDPILETQYF	TGCAGCGTTGATCCTATTCTAGAGACCCAGTACTTC
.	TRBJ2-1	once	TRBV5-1	CASSLGDSYNEQFF	TGCGCCAGCAGCTTAGGAGACTCTTACAATGAGCAGTTCTTC
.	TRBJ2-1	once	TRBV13	CASSLVGYNEQFF	TGTGCCAGCAGCTTAGTCGGGTACAATGAGCAGTTCTTC
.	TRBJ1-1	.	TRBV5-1	CASSSMTANTEAFF	TGCGCCAGCAGCTCAATGACAGCGAACACTGAAGCTTTCTTT
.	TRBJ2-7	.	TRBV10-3	CAISESGDDAYEQYF	TGTGCCATCAGTGAGTCGGGGGACGATGCCTACGAGCAGTACTTC